This T cell receptor (beta chain) originates from a study of OX40 agonist ivuxolimab in advanced cancers. For context, the study as a whole: Ivuxolimab was an agonistic, fully human IgG2 monoclonal antibody directed against OX40 (CD134), a costimulatory receptor. Intravenous ivuxolimab was administered to patients every 2 weeks at six dose levels: 0.01, 0.1, 0.3, 1.5, 3 and 10 mg/kg. Of the 50 to 55 patients in dose escalation, 19 had hepatocellular carcinoma, some 15 had melanoma, 9 had renal cell carcinoma and 9 had head and neck cancer. A male proportion of under 85% and a mean age of around 60 years, ranging from about 20 to 79, were recorded for the dose-escalation cohort. Prior anti-PD-1, anti-PD-L1 or anti-CTLA-4 therapy was permitted, and checkpoint inhibitors had been received by less than 45% of dose-escalation patients. Partial responses occurred in three dose-escalation patients: two with cutaneous melanoma and one with hepatocellular carcinoma. The purpose of peripheral TCRbeta sequencing was to test whether ivuxolimab changed TCR sequence diversity and led to clonal T-cell expansion. The paper describes the monotherapy dose-escalation part (N = 52 patients) of the phase I trial of ivuxolimab.

CDR1 SGDLS and CDR2 YYNGEE were looked up in the germline V gene. The CDR3 has 12 amino acids, counting the end cysteine and phenylalanine. Only CDR3 DNA is held: 36 bases, read in frame from base 1. Trimmed from V: 7 bases; trimmed from J: 4 bases; junction bases lacking a gene match: 4. As to this clone: No cognate antigen has been identified for it. No base-level quality is on record; no much larger clone is a single base apart.

To sequence the TCRbeta CDR3 region, genomic DNA was isolated from the sorted cells. The immunoSEQ Assay was used for sequencing of TCRbeta CDR3 regions. TCRdb took this table from immuneACCESS and kept in-frame rearrangements with V and J called. Such tables lack part of the clones; where checked against another copy, unresolved V genes explain under half of the gap, and the rest is unexplained. The sample contains about 37,000 clones, about 78% of them found a single time. The ten most abundant clones make up roughly a fifth of the sample. Patients with a history of autoimmune disease or receiving systemic immunosuppression were excluded from the trial. In every dose cohort, peripheral blood was drawn for TCR sequencing at baseline, cycle 4 day 1, and cycle 7 day 1. The samples were drawn from a first-in-human, open-label, multicenter phase I dose-escalation trial of ivuxolimab. Adults with locally advanced or metastatic melanoma, renal cell carcinoma, hepatocellular carcinoma or head and neck squamous cell carcinoma were enrolled in the trial. Before TCR sequencing, CD4+ T cells and CD8+ T cells from peripheral blood were sorted into separate populations.

The full study reports these points: Low levels of normalized T-cell clonal expansion were also shown by some nonresponding patients. At doses of 0.1 to 3.0 mg/kg, clonal expansion of both CD4+ and CD8+ blood T cells was observed from baseline to week 6. The antigen specificity of the peripheral T cells that underwent clonal expansion was not determined. In the 0.1-3.0 mg/kg groups, partial responders were among the patients with the lowest normalized peripheral clonal expansion, particularly in CD8+ T cells. After ivuxolimab, CD8+ T cells had more expanded clones than CD4+ T cells on average.

Specimen: CD4+ or CD8+ T cells sorted from blood, collected in a trial of the OX40 agonist ivuxolimab. Recombination connected TRBV9 to TRBJ2-7; a stretch of 8 junction bases matches TRBD1. The origin of this receptor is an adult with an advanced solid tumor such as melanoma, head and neck, liver or kidney cancer. The CDR3 corresponds to CASEGTGYEQYF. The DNA is TGTGCCAGCGAGGGGACAGGATACGAGCAGTACTTC.